A single sample is the source of the 25 T cell receptor beta chains below, sequenced in a study of regulatory T cells in long-lasting Graves disease. Time point reported: persistent/refractory GD, antithyroid drugs over 5 years with positive TRAb. Making the TCR library involved RNA that had been extracted from PBMCs. According to the study, TCR beta libraries were built with iRepertoire HTBI primers and CDR3-region Arm-PCR. One entry per CDR3 protein, called by TCRdb with MiXCR from the multiplex PCR reads. The top ten hold 14% of the sample, which has 350,000 to 450,000 distinct CDR3 sequences, 21% seen once. The sequencing used peripheral blood mononuclear cells (PBMCs), collected when the disease was refractory, from a patient treated with antithyroid drugs. Every receptor here comes from a female donor with Graves disease.

This clonotype was counted only a few times. V is TRBV20-1 and J is TRBJ2-7, with 7 positions matching TRBD2. The CDR3 runs 17 residues. V shed 1 base, J shed 0 bases, and the junction held 12 bases outside the gene matches. CDR1 DFQATT and CDR2 SNEGSKA come from the germline V gene (reference sequence). The CDR3 sequence: CSARGGLAVPSSYEQYF. The CDR3 DNA reads TGCAGTGCTAGAGGCGGCCTAGCGGTCCCAAGCTCCTACGAGCAGTACTTC.

This clonotype was seen at least ten times. The chain couples TRBV28 to TRBJ1-2; TRBD1 matches at 9 bases. CDR3 length: 15 residues. V trimming: 2 bases; J trimming: 4 bases; junction bases outside the gene matches: 5. Germline V gives CDR1 MDHEN, CDR2 SYDVKM. The DNA for the CDR3 is TGTGCCAGCAGTTTAAGGGACAGGGCTACCTATGGCTACACCTTC. Translated, it gives CASSLRDRATYGYTF.

This clonotype came up a few times. This chain links TRBV30 with TRBJ1-5, with D perhaps TRBD1 (5 bases). The V gene's germline CDR1 is GTSNPN and CDR2 SVGIG (reference sequence). CDR3 length: 13 amino acids. V was cut by 1 base and J by 8 bases, with 12 bases left in between. The CDR3 coding sequence is TGTGCCTGGAGTGCCCTTATAGGGGAGCCCCAGCATTTT. Protein sequence: CAWSALIGEPQHF.

This clonotype has ten or more counts. This chain links TRBV12-3 or TRBV12-4 with TRBJ1-2; D not resolved. This CDR3 is 13 amino acids long. V lost 3 bases to trimming and J lost 5 bases, with 10 bases between them. CDR3 DNA sequence: TGTGCCAGCAGTTTTAAAAGACCGTATGGCTACACCTTC. Translating gives CASSFKRPYGYTF.

This clonotype was recorded many times. The chain links TRBV10-3 to TRBJ1-4; 9 nucleotides line up with TRBD1. V dropped 8 bases and J dropped 4; count of bases not matched to a gene: 5. Per germline, CDR1 ENHRY and CDR2 SYGVKD. This CDR3 comprises 14 residues. The CDR3 protein is CAIGDRGVNEKLFF. The CDR3 nucleotides are TGTGCCATCGGCGACAGGGGGGTTAATGAAAAACTGTTTTTT.

This clonotype appeared many times. Germline and junction disagree at one end, which may indicate a read error. The chain couples TRBV7-7 to TRBJ2-5, with 11 bases matching TRBD2. Germline V gene sequence: CDR1 SSHAT, CDR2 FNYEAQ (reference sequence). The CDR3 has 17 amino acids. The CDR3 here is CASSLGTSGTLVETQYF. The DNA of the CDR3 is TGTGCTAGCAGCTTAGGGACTAGCGGAACCCTCGTCGAGACCCAGTACTTC.

Many counts were recorded for this clonotype. This chain uses TRBV12-3 or TRBV12-4 with TRBJ1-1; D remains unclear. This CDR3 contains 14 residues. Trimming cost V 3 bases and J 1 base, with 9 bases left between them. The CDR3 sequence is CASSFGPGNTEAFF. The CDR3 bases are TGTGCCAGCAGTTTCGGGCCGGGGAACACTGAAGCTTTCTTT.

This clonotype was observed many times. This chain joins TRBV12-3 or TRBV12-4 and TRBJ1-5; tentative D call: TRBD1 (5 bases). V was clipped by 5 bases and J by 1 base, with 18 bases between them. CDR3 length equals 17 residues. This CDR3 reads CASSARRDSSSNQPQHF. CDR3 nucleotides: TGTGCCAGCAGTGCCCGCCGGGACTCGTCGAGCAATCAGCCCCAGCATTTT.

Ten or more counts support this clonotype. This chain connects TRBV6-9 to TRBJ2-5; 8 nucleotides align to TRBD2. V lost 3 bases to trimming and J lost 4 bases; unmatched junction nucleotides: 7. Germline CDR1 MNHGY, CDR2 SVAAGI. The CDR3 runs 15 residues. The CDR3 nucleotides read TGTGCCAGCAGTTACTCAGACGGGGGGGCAGAGACCCAGTACTTC. Amino acid sequence: CASSYSDGGAETQYF.

This clonotype was observed many times. This chain connects TRBV28 to TRBJ2-2; D may correspond to TRBD1 or TRBD2 (7 bases each). Germline V lookup: CDR1 MDHEN, CDR2 SYDVKM. The CDR3 has 15 residues. Deletions cut 8 bases from V and 5 bases from J, with 18 bases between. The CDR3 sequence is CASQNRGAGTGELFF. CDR3 nucleotides: TGTGCCAGCCAGAACAGGGGAGCGGGGACCGGGGAGCTGTTTTTT.

This clonotype has more than one count but fewer than ten. The rearrangement links TRBV15 to TRBJ2-5, with D tentatively TRBD2 (6 bases). The CDR3 has 12 amino acids. V was cut by 8 bases and J by 5 bases, with 12 bases left in between. Germline CDR1 is LNHNV and CDR2 is YYDKDF (reference sequence). The CDR3 nucleotides read TGTGCCACCGGAGAAGGGAGGGAGACCCAGTACTTC. Its translation is CATGEGRETQYF.

About this clonotype: The junction departs from germline at one end; a sequencing error may be responsible. The chain links TRBV11-2 to TRBJ2-2, with a tentative D call TRBD1 (6 bases). The CDR3 has 16 amino acids. Looked up from germline, CDR1 is SGHAT and CDR2 is FQNNGV. DNA of the CDR3: TGTGCCAGCAGCTCTTTCCGTGGGGGCAACATCGGGGAGCTGTTTTTT. It codes for CASSSFRGGNIGELFF.

This sequence joins TRBV30 and TRBJ2-1; 10 bases match TRBD2. V was clipped by 2 bases and J by 12 bases; unmatched bases: 7. Germline V CDR1 and CDR2: GTSNPN, SVGIG (reference sequence). The CDR3 totals 13 residues. The CDR3 loop is CAWSSPSGRWQFF. DNA for the CDR3: TGTGCCTGGAGTTCCCCTAGCGGGAGATGGCAGTTCTTC.

This clonotype was picked up many times. This chain uses TRBV7-9 with TRBJ2-7; 11 bases fit TRBD1. V was clipped by 4 bases and J by 3 bases; unmatched bases: 5. The CDR3 extends over 15 amino acids. Per the germline V gene, CDR1 is SEHNR and CDR2 is FQNEAQ (reference sequence). The CDR3 DNA follows: TGTGCCAGCAGCTCAACGGACAGGGGGCACTACGAGCAGTACTTC. It encodes CASSSTDRGHYEQYF.

The rearrangement uses TRBV12-3 or TRBV12-4 and TRBJ2-3; 7 nucleotides align to TRBD2. The CDR3 length is 15 residues. V trimming: 3 bases; J trimming: 0 bases; junction bases outside the gene matches: 3. CDR3 nucleotides: TGTGCCAGCAGTTTTGCGGGAGTGAGCACAGATACGCAGTATTTT. It is translated as CASSFAGVSTDTQYF.

The chain combines TRBV13 with TRBJ2-3; possible D gene TRBD1, 6 bases. Trimming cost V 5 bases and J 2 bases, with 14 bases left between them. This CDR3 comprises 15 residues. Germline V gene lookup returns CDR1 PRHDT and CDR2 FYEKMQ (reference sequence). CDR3 region: CASSHEGQNTDTQYF. CDR3 nucleotides: TGTGCCAGCAGCCACGAAGGACAGAACACAGATACGCAGTATTTT.

In this sample, this clonotype turned up a few times. This rearrangement joins TRBV5-4 to TRBJ2-7; D uncertain. CDR3 length: 13 amino acids. CDR1 and CDR2 (germline): SGHNT, YYREEE (reference sequence). Between the trimmed V and J ends, which lost 1 base and 3 bases, there was a span of 8 bases. CDR3 sequence reads: CASSLYGRYEQYF. CDR3 nucleotides: TGTGCCAGCAGCTTGTACGGACGCTACGAGCAGTACTTC.

This chain uses TRBV27 with TRBJ2-3; possible D gene TRBD1, 6 bases. The CDR3 spans 15 residues. Germline CDR1 reads MNHEY; CDR2 reads SMNVEV (reference sequence). V shed 5 bases and J shed 6 bases, with 18 bases lying between them. CDR3 sequence (DNA): TGTGCCAGCAGTCTCCGGGACAACCCAGCGGATACGCAGTATTTT. Protein: CASSLRDNPADTQYF.

The chain has TRBV28 and TRBJ2-7, with D perhaps matching TRBD1 (6 bases). The V and J ends lost 4 bases and 4 bases respectively, with 11 bases between them. This CDR3 spans 13 amino acids. Per germline, CDR1 MDHEN and CDR2 SYDVKM. The CDR3 reads CASSSGVLYEQYF. CDR3 nucleotides: TGTGCCAGCAGTTCAGGGGTATTGTACGAGCAGTACTTC.

Details on this clonotype: This sequence may be a read error, since a much larger clone differs from it by one base. The chain joins TRBV28 to TRBJ2-5; no definite D call. CDR3 length equals 11 residues. In germline, CDR1 is MDHEN, CDR2 SYDVKM. Trimming removed 6 bases at V and 7 bases at J, with 9 bases between. CDR3 nucleotide sequence: TGTGCCAGCAGATCCTTGGGGACCCAGTACTTC. Its protein is CASRSLGTQYF.

The J gene is TRBJ1-5, the V gene TRBV27, with D hard to call. This CDR3 is built from 13 residues. Germline V gives CDR1 MNHEY, CDR2 SMNVEV (reference sequence). Trimming removed 2 bases from V and 4 bases from J, with 6 bases in between. The CDR3 spells CASSLLRNQPQHF. CDR3 nucleotides: TGTGCCAGCAGTTTACTCAGGAATCAGCCCCAGCATTTT.

This rearrangement joins TRBV28 to TRBJ2-7; D possibly corresponds to TRBD2 (6 bases). The CDR3 sequence is 14 residues long. Between the trimmed V and J ends, which lost 5 bases and 2 bases, there was a span of 13 bases. Germline V gene lookup returns CDR1 MDHEN and CDR2 SYDVKM. The CDR3 spells CASSAGLGAYEQYF. The CDR3 DNA follows: TGTGCCAGCAGTGCGGGACTCGGGGCCTACGAGCAGTACTTC.

This clonotype occurred many times. The J gene is TRBJ2-5, the V gene TRBV7-2; D is unresolved. Germline CDR1 reads SGHTA; CDR2 reads FQGNSA. Trimming shortened V by 3 bases and J by 6 bases, and 11 bases separated the two germline ends. The CDR3 has 13 residues. DNA of the CDR3: TGTGCCAGCAGCTTTACTACCGATCAGACCCAGTACTTC. Its translation is CASSFTTDQTQYF.

The gene calls are TRBV18 and TRBJ2-7; 10 bases line up with TRBD1. The length of the CDR3 is 15 residues. The germline V gene encodes CDR1 KGHSH and CDR2 LQKENI. Trimming took 3 bases from V and 4 from J; bases not matched to a gene: 6. Written as DNA, the CDR3 is TGTGCCAGCTCACCGAACGACAGGGGGCGGTACGAGCAGTACTTC. Its protein product is CASSPNDRGRYEQYF. The whole variable domain, remainder taken from reference TRBV18 and TRBJ2-7, is NAGVMQNPRHLVRRRGQEARLRCSPMKGHSHVYWYRQLPEEGLKFMVYLQKENIIDESGMPKERFSAEFPKEGPSILRIQQVVRGDSAAYFCASSPNDRGRYEQYFGPGTRLTVT.

This clonotype was found a few times. This is likely a read error, given that the CDR3 carries no conserved phenylalanine or tryptophan at its end. The chain has TRBV2 and TRBJ2-4; no clear D gene. Trimming stripped 7 bases from V and 0 bases from J, with 4 bases between. Germline CDR1 and CDR2: SNHLY and FYNNEI. CDR3 length equals 12 residues. CDR3 nucleotides: TGTGCCAGCATGATAGCCAAAAACATTCAGTACCTC. Amino acid sequence: CASMIAKNIQYL.